This T cell receptor (beta chain) emerged from a study of cytomegalovirus exposure and HLA in healthy donors. This clone was detected once. Germline and junction disagree at one end, which may indicate a read error. The CDR3 runs to 13 residues. The germline CDR1 and CDR2 sequences are MNHEY and SVGAGI. Amplification used 60 Vbeta primers and 13 Jbeta primers. The data were produced by immunoSEQ multiplex PCR, yet TCRdb's version contains in-frame clones alone and is incomplete. The table records roughly 230,000 clones, roughly 81% of them present only once. The rearrangement links TRBV6-5 to TRBJ2-7; 8 bases are shared with TRBD1. Sequenced input: PBMCs. This TCR was sampled from a girl aged 2-15 years in good health and CMV-seronegative. The chain's CDR3 is CAGSYTTGDEQYF. The CDR3, as DNA: TGTGCCGGCAGTTACACGACAGGGGACGAGCAGTACTTC.